These 7 T cell receptor beta chains came from one sample sequenced in a study of cytomegalovirus exposure and HLA in healthy donors. The PCR ran on 60 Vbeta and 13 Jbeta primers. TCRdb's table, derived via immunoSEQ multiplex PCR, lists solely in-frame clones and lacks some. The sample records approximately 190,000 clones, about nine tenths being singletons. The material sequenced was PBMCs. Receptors were obtained from a boy under 10 years old in good health and CMV-seronegative.

The chain is built from TRBV13 and TRBJ2-3; TRBD2 matches at 8 bases. Germline-derived CDR1 and CDR2 are PRHDT and FYEKMQ (reference sequence). The CDR3 spans 16 residues. V was clipped by 0 bases and J by 0 bases; unmatched bases: 2. The chain's CDR3 is CASSLGRGVSTDTQYF. CDR3 coding DNA: TGTGCCAGCAGCTTAGGGCGGGGGGTGAGCACAGATACGCAGTATTTT.

V gene TRBV19 combines with J gene TRBJ1-5; possibly TRBD1 for D (5 bases). Germline lookup yields CDR1 LNHDA and CDR2 SQIVND (reference sequence). V lost 5 bases to trimming and J lost 7 bases, with 12 bases between them. The CDR3 contains 13 residues. Here the CDR3 DNA reads TGTGCCAGTAGTGAGAACAGGTTCCAGCCCCAGCATTTT. Translated: CASSENRFQPQHF.

The chain joins TRBV30 to TRBJ2-5; maybe TRBD2 (5 bases). Germline CDR1 and CDR2: GTSNPN and SVGIG (reference sequence). The CDR3 length is 12 residues. V lost 0 bases, J lost 9 bases, and 11 bases lay in between. The CDR3 bases are TGTGCCTGGAGTGTTAGACCGAGGGCCCAGTACTTC. It codes for CAWSVRPRAQYF.

The V and J genes are TRBV7-6 and TRBJ1-4; 8 bases are a match to TRBD1. Germline trimming cut 5 bases from V and 0 bases from J; bases unmatched to any gene: 5. CDR3 length equals 16 residues. CDR1 and CDR2 from the germline V gene are SGHVS and FNYEAQ. Here the CDR3 DNA reads TGTGCCAGCAGCGCAGGGGGCCCCGCAACTAATGAAAAACTGTTTTTT. This translates into CASSAGGPATNEKLFF. The complete variable domain, with remaining parts taken from reference TRBV7-6 and TRBJ1-4, reads GAGVSQSPRYKVTKRGQDVALRCDPISGHVSLYWYRQALGQGPEFLTYFNYEAQQDKSGLPNDRFSAERPEGSISTLTIQRTEQRDSAMYRCASSAGGPATNEKLFFGSGTQLSVL.

This chain connects TRBV28 to TRBJ2-1; no definite D call. The V and J ends lost 5 bases and 4 bases respectively, with 15 bases between them. In germline, CDR1 is MDHEN, CDR2 SYDVKM. The CDR3 sequence is 15 residues long. Written as DNA, the CDR3 is TGTGCCAGCAGTGCTGCCTCCCCGAGTTACAATGAGCAGTTCTTC. It codes for CASSAASPSYNEQFF.

The chain's CDR3 is CASSTGQGATDTQYF. The CDR3 nucleotides are TGTGCCAGCAGTACGGGACAGGGGGCGACAGATACGCAGTATTTT. V gene TRBV27 combines with J gene TRBJ2-3; 12 bases match TRBD1. Trimming at V came to 5 bases and at J to 3 bases, leaving 3 bases not matched to a gene. The CDR3 is 15 residues long. Germline CDR1 MNHEY, CDR2 SMNVEV (reference sequence).

This clone was seen more than once but under ten times. The V gene is TRBV10-3, the J gene TRBJ2-7, with TRBD2 identical over 9 bases. This CDR3 has 16 amino acids. Germline V gene data show CDR1 as ENHRY and CDR2 as SYGVKD. Unmatched junction bases numbered 14, after V lost 7 bases and J lost 4 bases. The CDR3 DNA is TGTGCCATCACACCGGGGGAGACTAGCGGTATATACGAGCAGTACTTC. Residues: CAITPGETSGIYEQYF.